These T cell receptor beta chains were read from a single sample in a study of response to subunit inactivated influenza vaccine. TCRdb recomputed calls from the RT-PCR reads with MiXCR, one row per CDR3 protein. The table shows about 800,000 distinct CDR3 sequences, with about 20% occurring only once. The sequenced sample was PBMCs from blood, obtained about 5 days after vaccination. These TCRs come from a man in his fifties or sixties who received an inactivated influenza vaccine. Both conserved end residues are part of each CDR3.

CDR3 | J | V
CASSYADGAQDGYTF | TRBJ1-2 | TRBV6-5
CSAPPIPGRASTDTQYF | TRBJ2-3 | TRBV20-1
CASSVAGATYNEQFF | TRBJ2-1 | TRBV9
CSASGGPGKYEQYF | TRBJ2-7 | TRBV20-1
CASSYSRVREQYF | TRBJ2-7 | TRBV6-2/TRBV6-3
CASSQEPLAGGYEQYF | TRBJ2-7 | TRBV4-3
CASSGQAQYGYTF | TRBJ1-2 | TRBV12-3/TRBV12-4
CASRLTSGQKNIQYF | TRBJ2-4 | TRBV12-3/TRBV12-4
CSAGAGVSTDTQYF | TRBJ2-3 | TRBV20-1
CASSLSTWDANTGELFF | TRBJ2-2 | TRBV11-2
CASSLAGALYEQYF | TRBJ2-7 | TRBV7-3
CASSLFSTGAWTGELFF | TRBJ2-2 | TRBV11-2
CASSLRRFSGNTIYF | TRBJ1-3 | TRBV7-2
CSARDKRGRGLSPYNEQFF | TRBJ2-1 | TRBV20-1
CASSLGTSRTDTQYF | TRBJ2-3 | TRBV5-1
CASSLAVSLEQYF | TRBJ2-7 | TRBV11-2
CAATSGGIFYEQYF | TRBJ2-7 | TRBV10-3
CASSLWGQVQETQYF | TRBJ2-5 | TRBV28